This paragraph covers one T cell receptor beta chain sequence. What antigen it recognizes has not been identified. Base qualities are not provided; no much larger clone lies one nucleotide away. This sample was taken from a study of blood T cell repertoires in COVID-19 (dated by TCRdb to the early 2020s). General notes on the study: Samples covering the acute and convalescent phases of COVID-19 were provided by collaborators in the United States, Italy and Spain. Deeply sampled blood TCRbeta repertoires from subjects exposed to, actively infected with, or recovered from COVID-19 were included in the dataset. Samples were obtained from the ongoing ImmuneRACE study (first 160 participants) and from roughly 1,300 subjects provided by 6 global collaborators. Where available, HLA class I and class II types were taken from metadata supplied by the sample provider and were not determined by assay-based typing. A de-identified subject ID, COVID-19 status, age in years and sex were almost always included in the sample metadata. The prospective study material was composed of cDNA or gDNA derived from T cells, B-cell-depleted T cells, or PBMCs. The repertoires were released in a freely available public database intended as a resource for research on the immune response to SARS-CoV-2.

Study-wide findings and limitations: Clinical and demographic metadata were provided uncurated, with the amount varying by source and participant.

The immunoSEQ Assay, a bias-controlled multiplex PCR, was used to amplify TCRbeta CDR3 regions from genomic DNA. The authors processed their data as follows. Within the assay, amplification of reference gene primers was used to estimate how many nucleated cells each sample contained. To quantify the absolute abundance of each unique TCRbeta CDR3 rearrangement, sequence reads were collapsed and filtered. For each sample, productive Simpson clonality was calculated by taking the square root of Simpson's diversity index across productive rearrangements. TCRdb retrieved this table from immuneACCESS and kept in-frame rearrangements only. Not all clones are present; in checked studies, unresolved V genes account for under half, and no reason is known for the remainder. For V, J and clone size, that table is used; D and trimming come from the DNA. A total of about 120,000 clones appear in this sample, 70% to 90% of them only once. Clones ranked in the top ten supply 3.9% of the sample.

The CDR3 starts with the cysteine, ends with the phenylalanine, and has 13 residues. The CDR3 DNA has 39 bases and is translated from base 1. Germline trimming: 5 bases from V, 7 bases from J; junction bases outside gene matches: 3. The germline V gene (reference sequence) sets CDR1 to LGHDT and CDR2 to YNNKEL. Collaborating institutions collected whole blood in K2EDTA tubes following their own protocols. For TCRbeta analysis, collaborators shipped samples in one of three forms: frozen whole blood, isolated PBMCs, or DNA extracted from either of those sample types. The sequenced sample consisted of peripheral blood. The sequence links TRBV3-1 (or the pseudogene TRBV3-2) to TRBJ2-2, and 8 bases in between align with TRBD1. The source of this sequence is a man in his sixties with acute or convalescent COVID-19. Read as DNA, the sequence is TGTGCCAGCAGCGAGACAGGGGTCGGGGAGCTGTTTTTT. Its translation is CASSETGVGELFF.